This TCR beta chain was sequenced for a study of neurological immune-mediated disorders. Study results and limitations: The study found the most TCR clonal expansion in HTLV-1-associated myelopathy and the least in multiple sclerosis, below healthy controls.

In each sequencing run, over 180 million TCR-beta sequences were generated from 15-18 subjects. MiXCR, run by TCRdb on the 5' RACE reads, gives a single entry per CDR3 protein. The sample contains 39,000 or so distinct CDR3 sequences, 2.5% of which appear only once. This clonotype was observed many times. Antigen specificity is unknown. V was clipped by 5 bases and J by 0 bases, with 14 bases between them. This CDR3 region has 15 residues. In germline, CDR1 is MNHNY, CDR2 SVGAGI (reference sequence). This receptor was taken from a man in his thirties or forties with multiple sclerosis. This sequence joins TRBV6-6 and TRBJ2-7, with a tentative D call TRBD1 (6 bases). Specimen: PBMCs. CDR3 region: CASSQTGLRSYEQYF. CDR3 DNA sequence: TGTGCCAGCAGTCAGACAGGTCTTCGCTCCTACGAGCAGTACTTC.